This is a list of T cell receptor beta chains from one sample in a study of T cells in Graves' hyperthyroidism and ophthalmopathy. TCRdb recomputed calls from the multiplex PCR reads with MiXCR, one row per CDR3 protein. The sample yields roughly 380,000 distinct CDR3 sequences, around 15% seen once. Sequencing was done on a sample of blood. The receptors shown here come from a woman in her late teens or twenties with Graves' hyperthyroidism. The CDR3 runs from the conserved cysteine through the conserved F or W. D genes are given only for firm matches. Some rows have no size entry. The others give once, few or many, or a class for an expanded clone.

j_gene	len	d_gene	abundance	v_gene	CDR3aa	CDR3nt
TRBJ1-1	13	.	many	TRBV10-1	CANTPGRDTEAFF	TGCGCCAACACGCCCGGCAGGGACACTGAAGCTTTCTTT
TRBJ1-2	17	.	few	TRBV6-1	CASREEGADRTNYGYTF	TGTGCCAGCAGAGAGGAGGGCGCCGATCGAACTAACTATGGCTACACCTTC
TRBJ1-5	13	.	many	TRBV18	CASSRQTNQPQHF	TGTGCCAGCTCGCGGCAGACAAATCAGCCCCAGCATTTT
TRBJ2-1	13	TRBD1	once	TRBV27	CASRDRGQDEQFF	TGTGCCAGCAGGGACAGGGGGCAGGACGAGCAGTTCTTC
TRBJ2-1	14	.	many	TRBV6-1	CASKWGSSYNEQFF	TGTGCCAGCAAATGGGGAAGCTCCTACAATGAGCAGTTCTTC
TRBJ2-7	14	.	many	TRBV7-2	CASSLGPPPYEQYF	TGTGCCAGCAGCTTAGGGCCGCCTCCATACGAGCAGTACTTC
TRBJ2-7	13	.	many	TRBV28	CASMWSSSYEQYF	TGTGCCAGCATGTGGAGTTCCTCCTACGAGCAGTACTTC
TRBJ2-7	15	TRBD1	many	TRBV7-9	CASSLALGQGYEQYF	TGTGCCAGCAGCTTAGCGTTGGGACAGGGCTACGAGCAGTACTTC
TRBJ1-1	11	.	many	TRBV6-1	CASSGTSLAFF	TGTGCCAGCAGTGGGACAAGCTTAGCTTTCTTT
TRBJ2-1	16	TRBD2	.	TRBV2	CASSEFPSGSYNEQFF	TGTGCCAGCAGTGAATTTCCTAGCGGGAGCTACAATGAGCAGTTCTTC
TRBJ1-2	14	.	many	TRBV11-2	CASSLGGNDYGYTF	TGTGCCAGCAGCTTAGGTGGGAACGACTATGGCTACACCTTC
TRBJ1-1	12	.	many	TRBV12-5	CASGPAFTEAFF	TGTGCTAGTGGTCCTGCCTTCACTGAAGCTTTCTTT
TRBJ2-1	14	.	.	TRBV6-2/TRBV6-3	CASSYKANYNEQFF	TGTGCCAGCAGTTATAAGGCGAATTACAATGAGCAGTTCTTC
TRBJ1-2	14	TRBD1	once	TRBV2	CASSEGTGEHGYTF	TGTGCCAGCAGTGAGGGGACAGGGGAGCATGGCTACACCTTC
TRBJ1-1	16	.	many	TRBV18	CASSPGRSSRNTEAFF	TGTGCCAGCTCACCTGGACGGAGTTCTAGGAACACTGAAGCTTTCTTT
TRBJ1-1	14	TRBD1	many	TRBV6-1	CASRRDRVGTEAFF	TGTGCCAGCAGGCGGGACAGGGTTGGCACTGAAGCTTTCTTT
TRBJ1-1	14	.	many	TRBV7-3	CASSLSRSSSEAFF	TGTGCCAGCAGCTTAAGTCGCAGTAGCTCTGAAGCTTTCTTT
TRBJ1-5	17	.	.	TRBV30	CAWSDGGKGSWDQPQHF	TGTGCCTGGAGTGACGGGGGAAAAGGGTCTTGGGATCAGCCCCAGCATTTT
TRBJ1-5	17	TRBD1	.	TRBV28	CASSLGTAPYSNQPQHF	TGTGCCAGCAGTCTCGGGACAGCTCCCTATAGCAATCAGCCCCAGCATTTT
TRBJ2-7	14	.	few	TRBV10-3	CAISEVGSSYEQYF	TGTGCCATCAGTGAGGTGGGCAGCTCCTACGAGCAGTACTTC
TRBJ2-1	16	TRBD2	many	TRBV25-1	CASSPRLAGTYNEQFF	TGTGCCAGCAGTCCTCGACTAGCGGGGACCTACAATGAGCAGTTCTTC
TRBJ1-1	13	.	many	TRBV28	CASSFRRNTEAFF	TGTGCCAGCAGTTTTAGGCGGAACACTGAAGCTTTCTTT
TRBJ2-5	16	TRBD2	many	TRBV3-1	CASSQDRLAGVKTQYF	TGTGCCAGCAGCCAAGATCGGTTAGCGGGAGTGAAGACCCAGTACTTC
TRBJ2-3	15	TRBD2	few	TRBV4-2	CASSPIAGGTDTQYF	TGTGCCAGCAGCCCTATAGCGGGAGGCACAGATACGCAGTATTTT
TRBJ1-2	15	TRBD1	.	TRBV3-1	CASSPFRGTGYGYTF	TGTGCCAGCAGCCCATTTAGGGGGACAGGTTATGGCTACACCTTC
TRBJ1-1	14	.	many	TRBV28	CASSFPAWDTEAFF	TGTGCCAGCAGTTTCCCAGCCTGGGACACTGAAGCTTTCTTT
TRBJ1-2	13	.	many	TRBV6-1	CASSEAGNYGYTF	TGTGCCAGCAGTGAAGCGGGCAACTATGGCTACACCTTC
TRBJ1-1	15	TRBD1	.	TRBV25-1	CASSDSGTGNTEAFF	TGTGCCAGCAGTGACTCAGGGACAGGGAACACTGAAGCTTTCTTT
TRBJ1-3	16	.	few	TRBV7-2	CASSLALHSSGNTIYF	TGTGCCAGCAGCTTAGCGCTACATAGCTCTGGAAACACCATATATTTT
TRBJ1-3	14	.	few	TRBV13	CASSFINSGNTIYF	TGTGCCAGCAGCTTTATCAACTCTGGAAACACCATATATTTT
TRBJ2-7	12	.	.	TRBV15	CATSREGYEQYF	TGTGCCACCAGCAGAGAAGGCTACGAGCAGTACTTC
TRBJ1-6	15	TRBD1	.	TRBV9	CASSVAQGNNSPLHF	TGTGCCAGCAGCGTAGCACAGGGGAATAATTCACCCCTCCACTTT
TRBJ2-7	12	.	many	TRBV28	CASSFGETEQYF	TGTGCCAGCAGTTTTGGAGAAACGGAGCAGTACTTC
TRBJ2-3	16	.	many	TRBV27	CASSYQIRGGTDTQYF	TGTGCCAGCAGTTACCAGATCAGGGGGGGCACAGATACGCAGTATTTT
TRBJ2-4	16	.	.	TRBV6-6	CASSYSFGTAKNIQYF	TGTGCCAGCAGTTACTCATTCGGGACAGCCAAAAACATTCAGTACTTC
TRBJ2-5	13	.	many	TRBV5-1	CASSRDPRETQYF	TGCGCCAGCAGCCGTGACCCACGAGAGACCCAGTACTTC
TRBJ2-3	14	.	many	TRBV5-1	CASSATPGTDTQYF	TGCGCCAGCAGCGCGACTCCTGGGACAGATACGCAGTATTTT
TRBJ1-2	12	.	many	TRBV30	CAWSGNNYGYTF	TGTGCCTGGAGCGGGAATAACTATGGCTACACCTTC
TRBJ2-1	14	.	.	TRBV24-1	CATSDHVRANEQFF	TGTGCCACCAGTGATCATGTCAGGGCAAATGAGCAGTTCTTC
TRBJ1-6	17	.	many	TRBV15	CATSSSRGVHSNSPLHF	TGTGCCACCAGCAGTTCAAGGGGGGTACACTCTAATTCACCCCTCCACTTT
TRBJ1-5	13	.	.	TRBV28	CASSWTKNQPQHF	TGTGCCAGCAGTTGGACAAAGAATCAGCCCCAGCATTTT
TRBJ2-3	14	TRBD1	many	TRBV29-1	CSTWGQGKSDTQYF	TGCAGCACATGGGGACAGGGGAAGTCAGATACGCAGTATTTT
TRBJ1-2	13	.	few	TRBV7-9	CASSLSSFYGYTF	TGTGCCAGCAGCTTGAGCAGCTTCTATGGCTACACCTTC
TRBJ2-1	16	TRBD2	many	TRBV28	CASETAGGLAANEQFF	TGTGCCAGCGAGACTGCCGGGGGACTAGCTGCAAATGAGCAGTTCTTC
TRBJ1-2	14	.	many	TRBV7-2	CASSLDPGIYGYTF	TGTGCCAGCAGCTTAGATCCGGGAATCTATGGCTACACCTTC
TRBJ2-1	15	TRBD2	many	TRBV20-1	CSAWGTSEIDNEQFF	TGCAGTGCCTGGGGTACTAGCGAGATTGACAATGAGCAGTTCTTC
TRBJ2-3	17	.	many	TRBV7-6	CASSPYGEETSTDTQYF	TGTGCCAGCAGCCCTTACGGGGAGGAGACTAGCACAGATACGCAGTATTTT
TRBJ1-4	15	.	many	TRBV10-3	CAISESSGIGEKLFF	TGTGCCATCAGTGAGTCATCAGGGATCGGTGAAAAACTGTTTTTT
TRBJ2-3	17	.	few	TRBV4-1	CASSQEGRNLAGDTQYF	TGCGCCAGCAGCCAAGAGGGACGAAACCTTGCGGGAGATACGCAGTATTTT
TRBJ1-2	15	.	many	TRBV18	CASSPPDRNNYGYTF	TGTGCCAGCTCACCACCCGACAGAAATAACTATGGCTACACCTTC
TRBJ2-7	13	.	many	TRBV7-8	CASSLAFSYEQYF	TGTGCCAGCAGCTTAGCGTTCTCCTACGAGCAGTACTTC